This T cell receptor beta chain was sequenced for a study of shared clonotypes between healthy human individuals. Study results and limitations: The naive CD4 repertoires of a handful of donors were compared, and roughly 5% of clonotypes were shared.

The CDR3 has 19 residues. CDR1 is SNHLY and CDR2 is FYNNEI in the germline V gene. The J segment lost 4 bases and the V segment lost 8 bases, leaving 21 bases of the junction unmatched. The data were produced by immunoSEQ multiplex PCR, yet TCRdb's version contains in-frame clones alone and is incomplete. The table includes approximately 2.5 million clones, 85% to 95% detected once. Comments on this clone: Its antigen is not identified.

Sequenced sample: naive CD4+ T cells sorted from blood. The subset denotes: CD45RA+ positively selected. The gene calls are TRBV2 and TRBJ1-5; 9 bases are shared with TRBD1. The TCR comes from a man aged 18 to 35 in good health. The CDR3 DNA follows: TGTGCCAGCGAGATGGGTCTTGCCCGCTGGACAGGGGAAAATCAGCCCCAGCATTTT. Protein: CASEMGLARWTGENQPQHF.